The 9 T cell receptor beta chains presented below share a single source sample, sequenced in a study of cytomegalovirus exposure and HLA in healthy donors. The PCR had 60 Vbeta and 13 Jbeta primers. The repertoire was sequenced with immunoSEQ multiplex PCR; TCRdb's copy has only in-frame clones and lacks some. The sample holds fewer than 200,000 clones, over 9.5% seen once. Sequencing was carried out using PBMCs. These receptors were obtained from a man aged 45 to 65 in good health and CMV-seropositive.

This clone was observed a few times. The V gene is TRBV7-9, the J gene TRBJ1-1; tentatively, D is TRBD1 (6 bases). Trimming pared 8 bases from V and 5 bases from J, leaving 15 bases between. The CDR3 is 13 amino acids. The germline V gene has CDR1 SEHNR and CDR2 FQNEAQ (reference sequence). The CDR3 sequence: CASSQGRGTEAFF. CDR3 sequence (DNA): TGTGCCAGCTCCCAAGGAAGGGGGACTGAAGCTTTCTTT.

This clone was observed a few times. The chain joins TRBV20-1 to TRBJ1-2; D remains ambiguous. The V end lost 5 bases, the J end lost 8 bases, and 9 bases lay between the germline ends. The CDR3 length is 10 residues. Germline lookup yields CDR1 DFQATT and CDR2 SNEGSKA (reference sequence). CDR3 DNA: TGCAGTGCTCTAGCTGAGGGCTACACCTTC. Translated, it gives CSALAEGYTF.

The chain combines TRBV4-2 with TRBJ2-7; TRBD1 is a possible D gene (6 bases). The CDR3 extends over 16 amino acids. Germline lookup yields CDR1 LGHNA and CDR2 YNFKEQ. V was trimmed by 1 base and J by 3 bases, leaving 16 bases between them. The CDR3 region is CASSQASGQGGYEQYF. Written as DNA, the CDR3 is TGTGCCAGCAGCCAAGCATCGGGACAAGGAGGCTACGAGCAGTACTTC.

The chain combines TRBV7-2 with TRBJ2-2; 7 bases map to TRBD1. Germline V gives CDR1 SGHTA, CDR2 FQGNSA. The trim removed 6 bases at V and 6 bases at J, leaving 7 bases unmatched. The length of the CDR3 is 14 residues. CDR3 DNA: TGTGCCAGCAGACCACGAACAGGGGCCGGGGAGCTGTTTTTT. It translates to CASRPRTGAGELFF.

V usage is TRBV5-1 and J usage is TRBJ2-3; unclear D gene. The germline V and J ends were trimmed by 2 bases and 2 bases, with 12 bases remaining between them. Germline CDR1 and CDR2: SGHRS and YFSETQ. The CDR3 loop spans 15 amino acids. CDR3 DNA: TGCGCCAGCAGCTTAGGCGGAATAGTCACAGATACGCAGTATTTT. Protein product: CASSLGGIVTDTQYF.

The CDR3: CASSGGADPRSGYTF. DNA of the CDR3: TGCGCCAGCAGCGGCGGGGCCGATCCAAGAAGTGGCTACACCTTC. This chain uses TRBV5-1 with TRBJ1-2; tentative D call: TRBD1 (5 bases). The ends were cut back, 4 bases at V and 7 bases at J, with 20 bases in the middle. This CDR3 has 15 amino acids. Germline V gene data show CDR1 as SGHRS and CDR2 as YFSETQ.

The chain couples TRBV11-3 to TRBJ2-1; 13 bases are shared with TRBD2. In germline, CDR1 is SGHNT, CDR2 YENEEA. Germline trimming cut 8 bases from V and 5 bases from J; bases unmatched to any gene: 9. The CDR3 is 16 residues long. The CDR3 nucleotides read TGTGCCAGCTCCCCTATCGGACTAGCGGGGGACAATGAGCAGTTCTTC. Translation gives CASSPIGLAGDNEQFF.

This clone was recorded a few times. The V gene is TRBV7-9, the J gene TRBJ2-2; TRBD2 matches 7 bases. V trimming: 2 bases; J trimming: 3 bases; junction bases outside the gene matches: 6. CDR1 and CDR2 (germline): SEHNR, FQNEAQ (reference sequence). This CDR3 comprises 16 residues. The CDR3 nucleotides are TGTGCCAGCAGCTTAATTACGGGGGGAGACACCGGGGAGCTGTTTTTT. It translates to CASSLITGGDTGELFF.

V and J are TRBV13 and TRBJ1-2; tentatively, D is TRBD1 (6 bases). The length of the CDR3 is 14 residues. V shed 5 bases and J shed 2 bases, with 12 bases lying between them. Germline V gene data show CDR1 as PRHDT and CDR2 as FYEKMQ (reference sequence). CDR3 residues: CASSVDSSNYGYTF. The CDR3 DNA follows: TGTGCCAGCAGCGTGGACAGCTCGAACTATGGCTACACCTTC. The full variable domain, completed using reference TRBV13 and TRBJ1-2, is AAGVIQSPRHLIKEKRETATLKCYPIPRHDTVYWYQQGPGQDPQFLISFYEKMQSDKGSIPDRFSAQQFSDYHSELNMSSLELGDSALYFCASSVDSSNYGYTFGSGTRLTVV.